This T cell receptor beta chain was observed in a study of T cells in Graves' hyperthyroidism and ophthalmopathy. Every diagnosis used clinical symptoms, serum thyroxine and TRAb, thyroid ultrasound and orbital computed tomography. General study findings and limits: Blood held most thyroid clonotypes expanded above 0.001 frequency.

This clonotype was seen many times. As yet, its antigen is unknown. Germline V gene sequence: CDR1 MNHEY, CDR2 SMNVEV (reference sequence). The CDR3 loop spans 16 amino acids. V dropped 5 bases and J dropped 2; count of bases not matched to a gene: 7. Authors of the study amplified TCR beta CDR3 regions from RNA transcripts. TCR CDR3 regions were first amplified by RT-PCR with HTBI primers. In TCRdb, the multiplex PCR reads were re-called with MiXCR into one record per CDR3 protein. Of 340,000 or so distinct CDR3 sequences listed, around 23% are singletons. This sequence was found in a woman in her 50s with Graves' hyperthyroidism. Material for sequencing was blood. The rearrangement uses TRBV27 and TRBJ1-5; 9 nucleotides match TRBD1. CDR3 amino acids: CASSPGTGHGNQPQHF. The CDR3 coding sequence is TGTGCCAGCAGTCCCGGGACAGGGCATGGCAATCAGCCCCAGCATTTT.